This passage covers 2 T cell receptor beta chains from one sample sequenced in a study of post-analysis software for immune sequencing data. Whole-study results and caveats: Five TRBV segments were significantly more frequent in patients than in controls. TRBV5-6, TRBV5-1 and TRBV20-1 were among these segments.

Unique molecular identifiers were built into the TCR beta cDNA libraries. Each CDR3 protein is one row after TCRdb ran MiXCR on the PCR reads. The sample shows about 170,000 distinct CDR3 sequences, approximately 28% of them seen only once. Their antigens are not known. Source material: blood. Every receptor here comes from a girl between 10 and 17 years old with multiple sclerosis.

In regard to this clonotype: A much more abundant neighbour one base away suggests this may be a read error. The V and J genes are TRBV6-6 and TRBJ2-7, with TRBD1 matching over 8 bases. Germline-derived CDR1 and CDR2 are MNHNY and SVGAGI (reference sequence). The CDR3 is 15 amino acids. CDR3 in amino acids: CVSIPTGTGSYEQYF. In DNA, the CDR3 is TGTGTCAGCATTCCTACCGGGACAGGCTCCTACGAGCAGTACTTC.

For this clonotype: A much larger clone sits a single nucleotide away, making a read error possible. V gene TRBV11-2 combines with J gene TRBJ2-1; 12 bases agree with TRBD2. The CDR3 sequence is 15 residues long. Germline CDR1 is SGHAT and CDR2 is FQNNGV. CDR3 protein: CASSRTSGRIYDQFF. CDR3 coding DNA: TGTGCCAGCAGCCGTACTAGCGGGAGGATCTATGACCAGTTCTTC.